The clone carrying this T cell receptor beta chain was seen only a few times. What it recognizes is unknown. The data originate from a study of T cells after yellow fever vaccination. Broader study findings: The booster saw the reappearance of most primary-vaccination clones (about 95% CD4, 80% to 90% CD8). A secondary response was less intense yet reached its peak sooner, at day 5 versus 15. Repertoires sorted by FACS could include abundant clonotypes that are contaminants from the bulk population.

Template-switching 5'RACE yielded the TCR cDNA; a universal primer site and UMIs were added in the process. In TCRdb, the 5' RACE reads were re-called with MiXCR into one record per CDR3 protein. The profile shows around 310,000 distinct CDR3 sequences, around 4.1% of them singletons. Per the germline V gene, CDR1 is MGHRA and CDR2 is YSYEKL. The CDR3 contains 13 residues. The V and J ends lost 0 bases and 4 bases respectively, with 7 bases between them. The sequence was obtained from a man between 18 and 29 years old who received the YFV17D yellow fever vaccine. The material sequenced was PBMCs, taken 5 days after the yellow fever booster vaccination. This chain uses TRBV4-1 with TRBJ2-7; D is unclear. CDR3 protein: CASSQDERYEQYF. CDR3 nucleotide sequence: TGCGCCAGCAGCCAAGACGAACGGTACGAGCAGTACTTC.